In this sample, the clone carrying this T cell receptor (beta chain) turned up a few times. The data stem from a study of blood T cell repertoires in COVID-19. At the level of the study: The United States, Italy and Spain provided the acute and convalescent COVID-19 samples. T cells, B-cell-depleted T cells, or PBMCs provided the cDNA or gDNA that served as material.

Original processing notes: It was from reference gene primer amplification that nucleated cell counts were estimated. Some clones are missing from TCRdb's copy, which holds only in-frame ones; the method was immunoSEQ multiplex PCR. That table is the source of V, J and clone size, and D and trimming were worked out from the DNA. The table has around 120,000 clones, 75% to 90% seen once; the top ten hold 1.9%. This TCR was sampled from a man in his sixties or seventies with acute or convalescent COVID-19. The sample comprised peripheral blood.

CDR3 amino acids: CASQGGTSGLQTYEQYF. CDR3 nucleotide sequence: TGTGCCAGCCAGGGGGGGACTAGCGGGCTACAAACCTACGAGCAGTACTTC. V usage is TRBV25-1 and J usage is TRBJ2-7; TRBD2 matches at 12 bases. CDR3 length equals 17 residues. CDR1 and CDR2 from the germline V gene are MGHDK and SYGVNS. V trimming: 8 bases; J trimming: 2 bases; junction bases outside the gene matches: 13.